Below are 11 T cell receptor beta chains sequenced from a single sample in a study of blood T cell repertoires in COVID-19. The table came from immunoSEQ multiplex PCR; TCRdb's copy has only in-frame clones and leaves some out. The sample has about 470,000 clones, around 87% seen once. The specimen was PBMCs or T cells enriched from blood (not recorded which). All receptors derive from a woman under 30 who had recovered from COVID-19.

With regard to this clone: Distinct nucleotide sequences in the sample also encode this CDR3. The chain carries TRBV7-2 and TRBJ2-1, with D hard to call. Deletions cut 2 bases from V and 1 base from J, with 3 bases between. The CDR3 runs 13 residues. Looked up from germline, CDR1 is SGHTA and CDR2 is FQGNSA. CDR3 nucleotide sequence: TGTGCCAGCAGCTTAACATCCTACAATGAGCAGTTCTTC. Translation gives CASSLTSYNEQFF.

The rearrangement joins TRBV4-1 to TRBJ1-1, with a possible D match to TRBD1 (6 bases). This CDR3 contains 16 residues. The germline V gene encodes CDR1 MGHRA and CDR2 YSYEKL. Deletions cut 0 bases from V and 4 bases from J, with 15 bases between. The CDR3 coding sequence is TGCGCCAGCAGCCAAGATAGGAAGTCAGGGGCCACTGAAGCTTTCTTT. It yields the protein CASSQDRKSGATEAFF.

The CDR3: CASSLHGTEAFF. The CDR3 bases are TGTGCCAGCAGTTTACACGGGACTGAAGCTTTCTTT. This sequence joins TRBV12-3 or TRBV12-4 and TRBJ1-1; D is uncertain. Trimming pared 2 bases from V and 5 bases from J, leaving 6 bases between. This CDR3 region has 12 residues.

The chain recombines TRBV4-1 with TRBJ2-2; no firm D call. CDR1 and CDR2 (germline): MGHRA, YSYEKL. The CDR3 consists of 11 residues. The ends were cut back, 4 bases at V and 8 bases at J, with 5 bases in the middle. CDR3 bases: TGCGCCAGCAGCCGGGCGGGGGAGCTGTTTTTT. This translates into CASSRAGELFF.

The chain joins TRBV4-1 to TRBJ1-4; tentative D call: TRBD1 (6 bases). The germline V and J ends were trimmed by 0 bases and 6 bases, with 17 bases remaining between them. This CDR3 has 17 residues. Germline values: CDR1 MGHRA, CDR2 YSYEKL. CDR3 DNA sequence: TGCGCCAGCAGCCAAGACGGGCTTACGGGGGGCTATGAAAAACTGTTTTTT. Translated: CASSQDGLTGGYEKLFF.

The chain joins TRBV30 to TRBJ1-4; maybe TRBD1 (6 bases). CDR1 and CDR2 from the germline V gene are GTSNPN and SVGIG (reference sequence). This CDR3 spans 15 amino acids. V lost 2 bases and J 6 bases, leaving 16 bases between the germline ends. In nucleotides, the CDR3 is TGTGCCTGGAGTCCAAAAACAGGGTGGTATGAAAAACTGTTTTTT. Its translation: CAWSPKTGWYEKLFF.

Turning to this clone: One end of the junction varies from germline; a read error may be responsible. The genes are TRBV3-1 (or the pseudogene TRBV3-2) and TRBJ2-1; 9 nucleotides align to TRBD2. CDR3 length: 14 residues. CDR1 LGHDT and CDR2 YNNKEL come from the germline V gene (reference sequence). CDR3 amino acids: CASSQEVGGGGWVF. The CDR3 DNA sequence: TGTGCCAGCAGCCAAGAGGTTGGCGGGGGGGGTTGGGTCTTC.

V is TRBV5-6 and J is TRBJ2-3, with 8 bases matching TRBD2. This CDR3 is 15 amino acids long. The V gene's germline CDR1 is SGHDT and CDR2 YYEEEE. Unmatched junction bases numbered 7, after V lost 1 base and J lost 6 bases. CDR3: CASSLTTGGADTQYF. For the CDR3, the DNA is TGTGCCAGCAGCTTGACTACGGGGGGGGCCGATACGCAGTATTTT. The full variable domain, with the rest looked up from reference TRBV5-6 and TRBJ2-3, is DAGVTQSPTHLIKTRGQQVTLRCSPKSGHDTVSWYQQALGQGPQFIFQYYEEEERQRGNFPDRFSGHQFPNYSSELNVNALLLGDSALYLCASSLTTGGADTQYFGPGTRLTVL.

This clone was found once. V usage is TRBV6-5 and J usage is TRBJ2-7; 8 bases map to TRBD1. The V gene end was trimmed by 8 bases and the J gene end by 3 bases; junction bases not matched to a gene: 6. The CDR3 consists of 13 residues. CDR1 and CDR2 (germline): MNHEY, SVGAGI. The CDR3 spells CASGQDRVYEQYF. CDR3 bases: TGTGCCAGCGGCCAGGACAGGGTCTACGAGCAGTACTTC.

The chain employs TRBV5-1 and TRBJ1-2, with D hard to call. Germline V lookup: CDR1 SGHRS, CDR2 YFSETQ. The CDR3 has 14 amino acids. The V and J ends lost 0 bases and 3 bases respectively, with 9 bases between them. In nucleotides, the CDR3 is TGCGCCAGCAGCTTGGCCACCAGCGACTATGGCTACACCTTC. Its protein product is CASSLATSDYGYTF.

In DNA, the CDR3 is TGCGCCAGCAGCCTAGTACCCCCTGGGACAGGGGGGGCCTCCTACAATGAGCAGTTCTTC. It codes for CASSLVPPGTGGASYNEQFF. V gene TRBV5-1 combines with J gene TRBJ2-1, with TRBD1 identical over 11 bases. The CDR3 has 20 amino acids. Germline V CDR1 and CDR2: SGHRS, YFSETQ. The junction had 15 bases not matched to a gene; V was cut back by 4 bases and J by 0 bases.